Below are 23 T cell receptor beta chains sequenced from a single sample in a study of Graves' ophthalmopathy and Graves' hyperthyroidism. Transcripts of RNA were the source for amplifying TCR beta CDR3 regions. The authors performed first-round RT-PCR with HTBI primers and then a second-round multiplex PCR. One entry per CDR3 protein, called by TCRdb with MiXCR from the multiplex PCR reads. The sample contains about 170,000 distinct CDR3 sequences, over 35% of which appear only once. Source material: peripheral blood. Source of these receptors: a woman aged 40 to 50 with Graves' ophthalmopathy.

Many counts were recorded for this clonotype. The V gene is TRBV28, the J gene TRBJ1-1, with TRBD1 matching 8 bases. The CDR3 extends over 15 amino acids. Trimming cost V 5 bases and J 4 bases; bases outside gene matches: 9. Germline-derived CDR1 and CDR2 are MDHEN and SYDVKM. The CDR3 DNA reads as TGTGCCAGCAGTCCCTCCACAGGGGGTTTCACTGAAGCTTTCTTT. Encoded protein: CASSPSTGGFTEAFF.

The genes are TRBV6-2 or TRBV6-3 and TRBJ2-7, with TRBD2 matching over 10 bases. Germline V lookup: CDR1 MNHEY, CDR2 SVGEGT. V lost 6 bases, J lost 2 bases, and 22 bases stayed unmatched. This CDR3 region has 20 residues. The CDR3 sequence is CASRCRPPGLATAGAYEQYF. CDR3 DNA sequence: TGTGCCAGCAGATGCCGCCCCCCGGGACTAGCGACGGCAGGGGCCTACGAGCAGTACTTC.

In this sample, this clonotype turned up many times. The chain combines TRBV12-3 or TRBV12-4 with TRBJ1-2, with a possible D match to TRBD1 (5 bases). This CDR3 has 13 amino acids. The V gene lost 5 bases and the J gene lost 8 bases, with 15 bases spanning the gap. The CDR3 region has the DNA TGTGCCAGCAGTCGGGACGGGATGGGAGGCTACACCTTC. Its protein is CASSRDGMGGYTF.

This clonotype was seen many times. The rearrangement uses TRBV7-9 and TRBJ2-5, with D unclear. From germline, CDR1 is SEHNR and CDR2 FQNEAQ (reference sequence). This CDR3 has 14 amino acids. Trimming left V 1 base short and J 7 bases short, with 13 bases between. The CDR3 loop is CASSLGPSSGTQYF. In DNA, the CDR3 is TGTGCCAGCAGCTTAGGGCCCAGCTCTGGGACCCAGTACTTC.

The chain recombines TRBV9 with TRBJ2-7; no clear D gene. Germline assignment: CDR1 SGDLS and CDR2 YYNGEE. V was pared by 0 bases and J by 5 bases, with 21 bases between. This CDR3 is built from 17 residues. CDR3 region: CASSVEGELRPPDEQYF. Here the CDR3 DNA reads TGTGCCAGCAGCGTAGAGGGTGAGTTGAGACCTCCCGACGAGCAGTACTTC.

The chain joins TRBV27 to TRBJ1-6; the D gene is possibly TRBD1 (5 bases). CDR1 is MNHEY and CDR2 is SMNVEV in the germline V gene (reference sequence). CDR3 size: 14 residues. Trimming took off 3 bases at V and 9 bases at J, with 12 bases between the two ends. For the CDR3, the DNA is TGTGCCAGCAGTTTGGGGGGATGGGGTTCACCCCTCCACTTT. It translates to CASSLGGWGSPLHF.

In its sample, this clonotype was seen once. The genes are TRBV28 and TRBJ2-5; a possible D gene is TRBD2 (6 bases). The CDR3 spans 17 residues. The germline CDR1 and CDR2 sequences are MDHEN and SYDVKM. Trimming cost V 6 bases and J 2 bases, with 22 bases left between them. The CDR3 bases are TGTGCCAGCAGCTTAGGTCAGATAGCGGCGTCTCAAGAGACCCAGTACTTC. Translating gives CASSLGQIAASQETQYF.

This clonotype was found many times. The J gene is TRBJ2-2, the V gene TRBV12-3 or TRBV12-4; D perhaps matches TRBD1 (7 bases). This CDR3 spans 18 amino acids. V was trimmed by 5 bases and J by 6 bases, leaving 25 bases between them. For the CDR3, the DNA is TGTGCCAGCAGTCACCCGGGAGAGGGGGCGAGGTTTCCCGGGGAGCTGTTTTTT. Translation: CASSHPGEGARFPGELFF.

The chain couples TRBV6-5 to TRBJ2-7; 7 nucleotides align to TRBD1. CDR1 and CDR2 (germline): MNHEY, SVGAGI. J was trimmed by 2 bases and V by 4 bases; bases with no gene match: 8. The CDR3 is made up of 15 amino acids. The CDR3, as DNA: TGTGCCAGCAGTTCCCTCCGGGACAGCGCCTACGAGCAGTACTTC. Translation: CASSSLRDSAYEQYF.

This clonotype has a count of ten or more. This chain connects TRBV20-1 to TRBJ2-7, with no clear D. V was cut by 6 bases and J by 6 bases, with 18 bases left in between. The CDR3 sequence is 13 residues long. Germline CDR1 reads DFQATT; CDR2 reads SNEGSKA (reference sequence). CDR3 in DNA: TGCAGTGCCCCGAGAGGTCCCTATGCCGAGCAGTACTTC. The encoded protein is CSAPRGPYAEQYF.

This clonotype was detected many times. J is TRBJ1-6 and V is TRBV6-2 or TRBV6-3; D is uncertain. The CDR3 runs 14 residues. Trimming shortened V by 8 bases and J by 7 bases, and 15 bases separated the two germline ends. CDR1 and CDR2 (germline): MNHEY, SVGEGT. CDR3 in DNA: TGTGCCAGCGGAGAGGCTTACGAGAATTCACCCCTCCACTTT. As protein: CASGEAYENSPLHF.

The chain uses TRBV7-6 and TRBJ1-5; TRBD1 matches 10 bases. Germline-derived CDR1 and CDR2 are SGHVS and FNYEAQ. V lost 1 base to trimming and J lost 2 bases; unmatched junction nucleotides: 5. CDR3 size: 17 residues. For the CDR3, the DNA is TGTGCCAGCAGCTTAGGACAGGGGGCTGCTGGCAATCAGCCCCAGCATTTT. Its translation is CASSLGQGAAGNQPQHF.

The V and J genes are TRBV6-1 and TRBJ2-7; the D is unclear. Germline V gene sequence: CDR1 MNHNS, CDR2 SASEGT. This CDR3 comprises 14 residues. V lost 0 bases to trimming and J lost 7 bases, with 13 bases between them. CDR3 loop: CASSEAPLSWEQYF. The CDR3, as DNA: TGTGCCAGCAGTGAAGCCCCTCTGTCTTGGGAGCAGTACTTC.

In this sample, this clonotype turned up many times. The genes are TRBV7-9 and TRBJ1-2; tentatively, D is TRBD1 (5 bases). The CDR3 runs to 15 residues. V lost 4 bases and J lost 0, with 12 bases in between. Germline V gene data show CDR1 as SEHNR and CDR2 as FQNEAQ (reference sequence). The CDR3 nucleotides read TGTGCCAGCAGCTCATACGAGGACACTAACTATGGCTACACCTTC. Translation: CASSSYEDTNYGYTF.

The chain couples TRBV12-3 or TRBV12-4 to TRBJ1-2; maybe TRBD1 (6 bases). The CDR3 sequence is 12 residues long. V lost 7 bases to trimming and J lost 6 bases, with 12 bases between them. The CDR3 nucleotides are TGTGCCAGCAAAGGACAGCTGGATGGCTACACCTTC. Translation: CASKGQLDGYTF.

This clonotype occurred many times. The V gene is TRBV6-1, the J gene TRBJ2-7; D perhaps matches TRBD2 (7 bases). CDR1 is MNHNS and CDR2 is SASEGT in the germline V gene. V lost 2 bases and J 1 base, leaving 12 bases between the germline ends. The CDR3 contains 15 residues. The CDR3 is CASSELGGRSYEQYF. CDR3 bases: TGTGCCAGCAGTGAACTGGGGGGGCGGTCCTACGAGCAGTACTTC.

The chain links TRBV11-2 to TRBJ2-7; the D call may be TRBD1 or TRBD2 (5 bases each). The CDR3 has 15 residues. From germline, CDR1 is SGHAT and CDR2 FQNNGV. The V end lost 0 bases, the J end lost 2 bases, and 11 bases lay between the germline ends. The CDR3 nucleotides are TGTGCCAGCAGCTTAGATCGGGGACCCACCTACGAGCAGTACTTC. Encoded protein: CASSLDRGPTYEQYF.

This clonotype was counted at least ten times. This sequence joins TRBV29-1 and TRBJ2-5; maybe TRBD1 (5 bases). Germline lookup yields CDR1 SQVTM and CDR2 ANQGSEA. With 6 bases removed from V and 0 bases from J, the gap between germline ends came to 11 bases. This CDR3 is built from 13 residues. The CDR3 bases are TGCAGCGTGGAGACAGCGTACCAAGAGACCCAGTACTTC. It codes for CSVETAYQETQYF.

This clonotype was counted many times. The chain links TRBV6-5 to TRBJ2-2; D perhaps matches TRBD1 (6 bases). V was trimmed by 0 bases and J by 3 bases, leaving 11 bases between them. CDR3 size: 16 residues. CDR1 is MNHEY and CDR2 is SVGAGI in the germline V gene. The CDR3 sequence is CASSYSSRGDTGELFF. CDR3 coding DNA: TGTGCCAGCAGTTACTCGAGCAGGGGCGACACCGGGGAGCTGTTTTTT.

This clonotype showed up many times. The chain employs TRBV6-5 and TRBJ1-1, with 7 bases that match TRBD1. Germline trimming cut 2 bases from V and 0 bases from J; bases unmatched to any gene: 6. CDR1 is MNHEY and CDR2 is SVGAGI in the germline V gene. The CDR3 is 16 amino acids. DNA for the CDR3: TGTGCCAGCAGTTACGTTCCGGGACAGCTGAACACTGAAGCTTTCTTT. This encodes CASSYVPGQLNTEAFF.

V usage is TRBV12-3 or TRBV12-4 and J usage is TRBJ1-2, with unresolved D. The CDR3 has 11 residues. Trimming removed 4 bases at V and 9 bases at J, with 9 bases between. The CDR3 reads CASSSATSYTF. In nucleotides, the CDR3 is TGTGCCAGCAGTTCCGCGACGAGCTACACCTTC.

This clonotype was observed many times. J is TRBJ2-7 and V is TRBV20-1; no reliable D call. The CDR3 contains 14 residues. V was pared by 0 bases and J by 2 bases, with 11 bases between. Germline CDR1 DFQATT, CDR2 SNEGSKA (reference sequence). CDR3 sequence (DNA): TGCAGTGCTAGAGATGGCTTTGGCCCCTACGAGCAGTACTTC. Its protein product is CSARDGFGPYEQYF.

CDR3 loop: CASSPEGSGTGTEAFF. CDR3 coding DNA: TGTGCCAGCAGTCCGGAGGGATCGGGGACGGGCACTGAAGCTTTCTTT. The chain has TRBV6-2 or TRBV6-3 and TRBJ1-1; tentatively, D is TRBD1 (5 bases). Germline V gene data show CDR1 as MNHEY and CDR2 as SVGEGT. The ends were cut back, 5 bases at V and 4 bases at J, with 20 bases in the middle. This CDR3 has 16 residues.